Listed here are 9 T cell receptor beta chains from one sample, sequenced in a study of PD-1 blockade in classical Hodgkin lymphoma. Time point defined: cycle 4 day 1 (C4D1), after 5 to 7 weeks of nivolumab. Each patient experienced a relapse that followed autologous stem cell transplantation, and brentuximab vedotin exposure varied. Clones were read by immunoSEQ multiplex PCR, and TCRdb kept only the in-frame ones, dropping some. The data hold over 50,000 clones, with nearly 90% observed a single time. The sample consisted of peripheral blood mononuclear cells (PBMCs), taken before the fourth cycle of nivolumab. These TCRs come from a human donor with classical Hodgkin lymphoma.

V usage is TRBV10-3 and J usage is TRBJ1-3; D not resolved. This CDR3 has 15 amino acids. CDR1 and CDR2 from the germline V gene are ENHRY and SYGVKD. Trimming removed 3 bases from V and 0 bases from J, with 9 bases in between. CDR3 sequence (DNA): TGTGCCATCAGTGAAGAGGGCATCTCTGGAAACACCATATATTTT. Translating gives CAISEEGISGNTIYF.

J is TRBJ2-1 and V is TRBV4-1; D is undetermined. Germline V lookup: CDR1 MGHRA, CDR2 YSYEKL. CDR3 length equals 14 residues. V was shortened by 1 base and J by 5 bases, with 9 bases between the two germline ends. As DNA, the CDR3 is TGCGCCAGCAGCCAAGGAGGAAACAACAATGAGCAGTTCTTC. Protein product: CASSQGGNNNEQFF.

This clone was counted a single time. The chain joins TRBV28 to TRBJ1-4; D is perhaps TRBD1 (5 bases). Germline V gene lookup returns CDR1 MDHEN and CDR2 SYDVKM. The CDR3 runs 16 residues. Trimming took 5 bases from V and 2 from J, leaving 15 bases between them. CDR3 in amino acids: CASSRPLQATNEKLFF. DNA of the CDR3: TGTGCCAGCAGTCGCCCCCTACAGGCTACTAATGAAAAACTGTTTTTT. The full variable domain, in which reference TRBV28 and TRBJ1-4 provide the parts outside the CDR3, is DVKVTQSSRYLVKRTGEKVFLECVQDMDHENMFWYRQDPGLGLRLIYFSYDVKMKEKGDIPEGYSVSREKKERFSLILESASTNQTSMYLCASSRPLQATNEKLFFGSGTQLSVL.

This chain uses TRBV5-4 with TRBJ2-7; a possible D gene is TRBD1 (5 bases). CDR1 is SGHNT, CDR2 YYREEE, per germline (reference sequence). Trimming removed 3 bases at V and 3 bases at J, with 7 bases between. The CDR3 runs to 12 residues. The CDR3 coding sequence is TGTGCCAGCAGCTCTGACAGCTACGAGCAGTACTTC. Protein: CASSSDSYEQYF.

The chain combines TRBV14 with TRBJ2-3; TRBD2 agrees at 9 bases. Trimming at V came to 0 bases and at J to 4 bases, leaving 8 bases not matched to a gene. Germline V gene sequence: CDR1 SGHDN, CDR2 FVKESK. The CDR3 sequence is 17 residues long. The CDR3 sequence: CASSQDVRGGLADTQYF. In nucleotides, the CDR3 is TGTGCCAGCAGCCAAGACGTGCGGGGGGGCCTCGCAGATACGCAGTATTTT.

The chain joins TRBV5-1 to TRBJ2-2, with D maybe TRBD1 (5 bases). V dropped 7 bases and J dropped 6 bases, with 13 bases sitting between them. Germline CDR1 SGHRS, CDR2 YFSETQ. This CDR3 is 13 amino acids long. For the CDR3, the DNA is TGCGCCAGCGACCCAGGGTGGGCCGGGGAGCTGTTTTTT. Encoded protein: CASDPGWAGELFF.

The gene calls are TRBV28 and TRBJ2-7; D might be TRBD2 (6 bases). V lost 4 bases and J lost 11, with 21 bases in between. Germline values: CDR1 MDHEN, CDR2 SYDVKM. This CDR3 contains 14 residues. Here the CDR3 DNA reads TGTGCCAGCAGTTCCCTCGCGGGATTGAAGAAGGAGTACTTC. Translating gives CASSSLAGLKKEYF.

The J gene is TRBJ2-1, the V gene TRBV10-3; 8 positions match TRBD1. The CDR3 spans 14 residues. Losses at the gene ends were 2 bases for V and 6 bases for J; bases not matched to a gene: 3. Germline values: CDR1 ENHRY, CDR2 SYGVKD. CDR3 loop: CAISEPDRANEQFF. For the CDR3, the DNA is TGTGCCATCAGTGAGCCGGACAGGGCCAATGAGCAGTTCTTC.

A single count supports this clone. V is TRBV7-9 and J is TRBJ2-1; TRBD1 matches 8 bases. This CDR3 has 15 residues. With V trimmed by 5 bases and J by 4 bases, 7 bases remained unmatched. The germline CDR1 and CDR2 sequences are SEHNR and FQNEAQ (reference sequence). The CDR3 reads CASSQPGQAYNEQFF. For the CDR3, the DNA is TGTGCCAGCAGCCAGCCGGGACAGGCTTACAATGAGCAGTTCTTC.